The 20 T cell receptor beta chains presented below share a single source sample, sequenced in a study of cytomegalovirus exposure and HLA in healthy donors. The PCR had 60 Vbeta and 13 Jbeta primers. Only in-frame clones appear in the TCRdb table, and some are missing; sequencing was by immunoSEQ multiplex PCR. The table lists about 93,000 clones, 78% of them singletons. Material for sequencing was PBMCs. The origin of the receptors is a woman aged 40 to 55 in good health and CMV-seronegative.

This sequence joins TRBV11-2 and TRBJ2-5; perhaps TRBD2 as D (6 bases). The CDR3 is 11 residues long. Germline V CDR1 and CDR2: SGHAT, FQNNGV. V was clipped by 5 bases and J by 11 bases, with 12 bases between them. CDR3 loop: CASSPGTLQYF. In DNA form, the CDR3 reads TGTGCCAGCAGCCCCGGGACTTTGCAGTACTTC. Combining the CDR3 with reference TRBV11-2 and TRBJ2-5 gives the whole variable domain EAGVAQSPRYKIIEKRQSVAFWCNPISGHATLYWYQQILGQGPKLLIQFQNNGVVDDSQLPKDRFSAERLKGVDSTLKIQPAKLEDSAVYLCASSPGTLQYFGPGTRLLVL.

This clone was seen a few times. The chain couples TRBV6-5 to TRBJ2-1, with 8 bases that match TRBD2. Germline-derived CDR1 and CDR2 are MNHEY and SVGAGI. The CDR3 has 16 residues. J lost 7 bases, V lost 0 bases, and 8 bases had no gene match. Here the CDR3 DNA reads TGTGCCAGCAGTTACTCGCGGACGGGAGGGACGAATGAGCAGTTCTTC. Translation: CASSYSRTGGTNEQFF.

This sequence joins TRBV19 and TRBJ2-7; 11 bases are a match to TRBD2. Trimming removed 4 bases from V and 0 bases from J; junction bases left unmatched: 2. The CDR3 runs 15 residues. Germline V lookup: CDR1 LNHDA, CDR2 SQIVND (reference sequence). The CDR3 bases are TGTGCCAGTAGTAGAGGGACTAGCGGCTCCTACGAGCAGTACTTC. This translates into CASSRGTSGSYEQYF.

This clone was counted a few times. The chain uses TRBV5-6 and TRBJ2-7; maybe TRBD1 (6 bases). The V end was cut by 0 bases, the J end by 4 bases, with 14 bases between. From germline, CDR1 is SGHDT and CDR2 YYEEEE. This CDR3 comprises 15 residues. The CDR3 reads CASSLVAGVEYEQYF. The CDR3 DNA is TGTGCCAGCAGCTTGGTGGCAGGGGTGGAGTACGAGCAGTACTTC. The full variable domain, its missing parts supplied by reference TRBV5-6 and TRBJ2-7, is DAGVTQSPTHLIKTRGQQVTLRCSPKSGHDTVSWYQQALGQGPQFIFQYYEEEERQRGNFPDRFSGHQFPNYSSELNVNALLLGDSALYLCASSLVAGVEYEQYFGPGTRLTVT.

J is TRBJ2-7 and V is TRBV29-1, with a possible D match to TRBD2 (5 bases). Trimming cost V 4 bases and J 5 bases, with 15 bases left between them. Looked up from germline, CDR1 is SQVTM and CDR2 is ANQGSEA. CDR3 length equals 13 residues. The CDR3 DNA reads as TGCAGCGTTGCGGGGAAAATGAGGAACGAGCAGTACTTC. Translating gives CSVAGKMRNEQYF.

This clone was counted a few times. V and J are TRBV27 and TRBJ1-1; D uncertain. This CDR3 region has 13 residues. Looked up from germline, CDR1 is MNHEY and CDR2 is SMNVEV (reference sequence). Trimming took 9 bases from V and 3 from J, leaving 14 bases between them. The CDR3: CASNSARDTEAFF. DNA of the CDR3: TGTGCCAGTAACTCGGCGAGGGACACTGAAGCTTTCTTT.

This clone was observed a single time. The chain couples TRBV5-4 to TRBJ2-3; TRBD1 matches 7 bases. Trimming at V came to 0 bases and at J to 2 bases, leaving 6 bases not matched to a gene. The CDR3 consists of 16 residues. The germline V gene encodes CDR1 SGHNT and CDR2 YYREEE (reference sequence). CDR3 loop: CASSLGGTVFTDTQYF. The CDR3 coding sequence is TGTGCCAGCAGCTTGGGGGGGACAGTGTTCACAGATACGCAGTATTTT.

The chain joins TRBV19 to TRBJ1-1; D perhaps matches TRBD1 (5 bases). The CDR3 is 12 amino acids. Germline CDR1 LNHDA, CDR2 SQIVND (reference sequence). Trimming left V 7 bases short and J 1 base short, with 7 bases between. The CDR3 loop reads CASIGANTEAFF. CDR3 sequence (DNA): TGTGCCAGTATAGGGGCGAACACTGAAGCTTTCTTT. Based on the CDR3 plus reference TRBV19 and TRBJ1-1, the full variable domain is DGGITQSPKYLFRKEGQNVTLSCEQNLNHDAMYWYRQDPGQGLRLIYYSQIVNDFQKGDIAEGYSVSREKKESFPLTVTSAQKNPTAFYLCASIGANTEAFFGQGTRLTVV.

A single count supports this clone. The chain recombines TRBV7-9 with TRBJ2-1, with 13 bases aligning to TRBD2. CDR1 is SEHNR and CDR2 is FQNEAQ in the germline V gene (reference sequence). After removal of 5 bases from V and 4 bases from J, the junction contained 8 bases not matched to a gene. This CDR3 spans 17 amino acids. CDR3 nucleotides: TGTGCCAGCAGCCGTAGCTTGACTAGCGGGGGGTACAATGAGCAGTTCTTC. It yields the protein CASSRSLTSGGYNEQFF.

This clone was detected only a few times. The J gene is TRBJ2-7, the V gene TRBV5-4; 8 nucleotides line up with TRBD1. The trim removed 4 bases at V and 5 bases at J, leaving 8 bases unmatched. Germline-derived CDR1 and CDR2 are SGHNT and YYREEE (reference sequence). The CDR3 has 14 residues. CDR3 DNA: TGTGCCAGCAGCCCGGGAAACAGGGGGGACGAGCAGTACTTC. Translated, it gives CASSPGNRGDEQYF.

This clone was seen only once. V is TRBV7-2 and J is TRBJ2-5; 11 bases align to TRBD2. The DNA end lines up better with TRBJ2-7; the J call may be wrong. CDR1 is SGHTA and CDR2 is FQGNSA in the germline V gene. This CDR3 contains 17 residues. In DNA, the CDR3 is TGTGCCAGCAGCCGAGGGGGACTAGCGGCTAGCTCCTACGAGCAGTACTTC. Its translation is CASSRGGLAASSYEQYF.

This chain connects TRBV11-3 to TRBJ2-1, with unresolved D. Germline CDR1 reads SGHNT; CDR2 reads YENEEA. The CDR3 spans 16 residues. Trimming took 3 bases from V and 0 from J, leaving 12 bases between them. The CDR3 spells CASSFEASSSYNEQFF. The CDR3 DNA reads TGTGCCAGCAGCTTCGAAGCCTCTAGCTCCTACAATGAGCAGTTCTTC.

The chain combines TRBV28 with TRBJ1-5, with D tentatively TRBD1 (5 bases). The CDR3 covers 17 residues. Germline CDR1 MDHEN, CDR2 SYDVKM. Trimming took 2 bases from V and 0 from J, leaving 14 bases between them. DNA of the CDR3: TGTGCCAGCAGTTTAGAAAGGGGATCTTATAGCAATCAGCCCCAGCATTTT. Its protein product is CASSLERGSYSNQPQHF.

The CDR3 spells CASSLSTGGGNTIYF. The CDR3 DNA reads as TGTGCCAGCAGTTTATCGACCGGCGGCGGAAACACCATATATTTT. The V call is TRBV27, the J call TRBJ1-3, with unresolved D. The germline V gene encodes CDR1 MNHEY and CDR2 SMNVEV (reference sequence). V lost 0 bases and J lost 4, with 10 bases in between. This CDR3 has 15 amino acids.

This chain uses TRBV11-3 with TRBJ1-1; tentative D call: TRBD1 (6 bases). CDR1 is SGHNT, CDR2 YENEEA, per germline. The CDR3 has 13 residues. Trimming removed 2 bases from V and 5 bases from J, with 9 bases in between. The CDR3 coding sequence is TGTGCCAGCAGCTTAAGGGGGGGTACTGAAGCTTTCTTT. This encodes CASSLRGGTEAFF. The full variable domain, rest sourced from reference TRBV11-3 and TRBJ1-1, is EAGVVQSPRYKIIEKKQPVAFWCNPISGHNTLYWYLQNLGQGPELLIRYENEEAVDDSQLPKDRFSAERLKGVDSTLKIQPAELGDSAVYLCASSLRGGTEAFFGQGTRLTVV.

The V gene is TRBV28, the J gene TRBJ1-1; the D gene is possibly TRBD1 (5 bases). CDR1 MDHEN and CDR2 SYDVKM come from the germline V gene. The CDR3 runs 14 residues. V shed 5 bases and J shed 4 bases, with 14 bases lying between them. The CDR3 is CASSRGGGVTEAFF. Here the CDR3 DNA reads TGTGCCAGCAGTAGGGGCGGAGGGGTCACTGAAGCTTTCTTT.

V usage is TRBV20-1 and J usage is TRBJ2-3, with D possibly matching TRBD1 (6 bases). This CDR3 comprises 11 residues. V gave up 5 bases and J gave up 8 bases, with 11 bases separating them. The germline V gene has CDR1 DFQATT and CDR2 SNEGSKA (reference sequence). The DNA of the CDR3 is TGCAGTGCTGGGCTCAGGGGTACGCAGTATTTT. Translated: CSAGLRGTQYF.

V and J are TRBV7-2 and TRBJ2-7; TRBD2 agrees at 9 bases. Germline assignment: CDR1 SGHTA and CDR2 FQGNSA. V trimming: 1 base; J trimming: 7 bases; junction bases outside the gene matches: 8. The length of the CDR3 is 15 residues. The CDR3 DNA is TGTGCCAGCAGCTTAGTGGTAGCGGGAGTGGGGGAGCAGTACTTC. As protein: CASSLVVAGVGEQYF.

The CDR3 sequence is CASQTSPGTDTQYF. CDR3 nucleotide sequence: TGTGCCAGCCAAACATCTCCAGGGACAGATACGCAGTATTTT. V and J are TRBV27 and TRBJ2-3; weak D call: TRBD1 (5 bases). Germline V gene data show CDR1 as MNHEY and CDR2 as SMNVEV (reference sequence). The CDR3 has 14 residues. V lost 8 bases to trimming and J lost 3 bases, with 15 bases between them.

This clone was counted once. This rearrangement joins TRBV29-1 to TRBJ2-7; a possible D gene is TRBD2 (6 bases). CDR1 and CDR2 from the germline V gene are SQVTM and ANQGSEA. The V end was cut by 4 bases, the J end by 1 base, with 14 bases between. This CDR3 is built from 14 residues. CDR3 sequence reads: CSVVPAGTSYEQYF. In DNA form, the CDR3 reads TGCAGCGTTGTCCCGGCGGGAACTTCCTACGAGCAGTACTTC.